This TCR beta chain was captured by sequencing in a study of Ad26.COV2.S vaccination and SARS-CoV-2 variants. On the study more broadly: Participant was drawn from the COV1001 Ad26.COV2.S trial arm. General study points: Breadth, reportedly substantial, characterized the spike-specific CD8+ and CD4+ T cell responses after vaccination.

Sequencing was performed with immunoSEQ multiplex PCR; in TCRdb, only in-frame clones are kept and a portion is missing. This table has around 340,000 clones, about 86% appearing once. V lost 4 bases and J lost 0, with 6 bases in between. CDR1 is LGHNA and CDR2 is YSLEER in the germline V gene. The CDR3 totals 13 residues. A single count supports this clone. Its matching antigen is unknown. Treatment reported: around 19 received Ad26.COV2.S at low or high dose, single or two shots; roughly 5 received placebo; per-sample allocation not given. Repertoires come from day 63 after the first vaccine or placebo injection.

Material: peripheral blood, obtained in a trial of Ad26.COV2.S vaccine versus placebo. The genes are TRBV4-3 and TRBJ1-1; D unclear. The TCR comes from a person between 18 and 65 years old who received the Ad26.COV2.S COVID-19 vaccine or a placebo. The CDR3 nucleotides read TGCGCCAGCAGCCCGATCATGAACACTGAAGCTTTCTTT. The encoded protein is CASSPIMNTEAFF.